The subject of this entry is one T cell receptor (beta chain). The data belong to a study of T-cell reconstitution after alpha-beta-depleted transplantation in children. CDR1 is DFQATT and CDR2 is SNEGSKA in the germline V gene (reference sequence). The V end was cut by 3 bases, the J end by 7 bases, with 12 bases between. This CDR3 is built from 12 residues. Using unique molecular identifiers, the investigators prepared the TCRbeta library. A single record per CDR3 protein comes from TCRdb applying MiXCR to the PCR reads. The data show about 610,000 distinct CDR3 sequences, with roughly a tenth seen just once and less than 5% held by the top ten.

This clonotype was obtained from a human donor who donated a stem cell graft to a child with acute myeloid leukemia. Sample: PBMCs from the stem cell graft donor, taken from the stem cell graft. The rearrangement joins TRBV20-1 to TRBJ1-2; TRBD1 is a possible D gene (6 bases). CDR3 sequence (DNA): TGCAGTGCTAGTCACAGGGATTCTGGCTACACCTTC. Its protein is CSASHRDSGYTF.